This T cell receptor beta chain was found in a study of blood T cell repertoires in COVID-19. Study-wide context: The origin of the acute and convalescent COVID-19 samples was the United States, Italy and Spain. The cDNA or gDNA used as material had been derived from T cells, B-cell-depleted T cells, or PBMCs.

V gave up 1 base and J gave up 1 base, with 8 bases separating them. Germline V gene data show CDR1 as SGHAT and CDR2 as FQNNGV. The CDR3 consists of 15 residues. As processed by the authors: Reference gene primer amplification gave nucleated cell count estimates. The method was immunoSEQ multiplex PCR; TCRdb's version includes in-frame clones alone and lacks a portion of them. The V and J calls and clone size were taken over from that table, and D and trimming were inferred from the DNA. There are 100,000 to 150,000 clones in the sample; approximately 87% occur only once, and roughly 2.2% lies in the top ten.

The chain carries TRBV11-2 and TRBJ2-1, with a tentative D call TRBD2 (5 bases). This clonotype was sampled from a man aged 65 to 79 with active COVID-19. The sequencing input was peripheral blood. CDR3 amino acids: CASSLVGVSYNEQFF. DNA for the CDR3: TGTGCCAGCAGCTTAGTCGGGGTTTCCTACAATGAGCAGTTCTTC.